The entry below gives a single T cell receptor beta chain sequence along with its context. What it binds is not known. The sample originates from a study of T-cell reconstitution after alpha-beta-depleted transplantation in children. Findings of the study overall: At around two months after transplant, the alpha-beta T cells were reportedly derived from several hundred expanded clones that came from non-depleted graft cells. Day-60 TCRbeta diversity that was high in some patients was derived from surviving recipient T cells and thymic progenitors. Newly made T cells mostly supplied T-cell counts and diversity one year after transplant.

Trimming removed 2 bases from V and 6 bases from J, with 13 bases in between. The CDR3 is 14 amino acids. Germline assignment: CDR1 SGHTA and CDR2 FQGNSA. Preparing the TCRbeta library involved the use of unique molecular identifiers. TCRdb passed the PCR reads through MiXCR, listing each CDR3 protein once. The table lists about 1,000,000 distinct CDR3 sequences, 25% to 30% of them singletons, with roughly 28% in the top ten. Here the sequenced sample was PBMCs, mostly from graft donor cells, taken 360 days after TCRalphabeta/CD19-depleted stem cell transplant. The source of this sequence is a boy under three years old who had a stem cell transplant for SCID, so the T cells may come from the graft donor. V is TRBV7-2 and J is TRBJ2-5; D is ambiguous. CDR3 amino acids: CASSLKISPKTQYF. For the CDR3, the DNA is TGTGCCAGCAGCTTAAAGATTAGCCCAAAGACCCAGTACTTC.